These 15 T cell receptor beta chains were sequenced from one sample in a study of T cell responses to AZD1222 COVID-19 vaccine. The method was immunoSEQ multiplex PCR; TCRdb's version includes in-frame clones alone and lacks a portion of them. The sample shows 100,000 to 120,000 clones, around 80% of them seen only once. Source: peripheral blood, taken on day 0 of AZD1222 vaccination. The receptors here all came from an adult in good health.

This sequence joins TRBV5-1 and TRBJ1-3; D call uncertain. Trimming took off 3 bases at V and 4 bases at J, with 11 bases between the two ends. Germline CDR1 SGHRS, CDR2 YFSETQ. The CDR3 consists of 14 residues. The CDR3 sequence: CASSYGSRGNTIYF. The CDR3 DNA sequence: TGCGCCAGCAGCTACGGAAGTCGAGGAAACACCATATATTTT.

The chain recombines TRBV12-3 or TRBV12-4 with TRBJ1-4; D is ambiguous. The CDR3 is 12 amino acids. Trimming stripped 2 bases from V and 8 bases from J, with 6 bases between. DNA for the CDR3: TGTGCCAGCAGTTTACACCAGGAAAAACTGTTTTTT. It specifies CASSLHQEKLFF.

As DNA, the CDR3 is TGTGCCAGCTCACCAGCGGGAGGGCTCGGCTACGAGCAGTACTTC. It codes for CASSPAGGLGYEQYF. This chain uses TRBV18 with TRBJ2-7, with TRBD2 identical over 9 bases. The CDR3 runs 15 residues. Germline CDR1 is KGHSH and CDR2 is LQKENI. Germline trimming cut 2 bases from V and 3 bases from J; bases unmatched to any gene: 5.

V gene TRBV19 combines with J gene TRBJ2-2, with TRBD2 identical over 7 bases. This CDR3 contains 17 residues. The germline V gene encodes CDR1 LNHDA and CDR2 SQIVND (reference sequence). Losses at the gene ends were 5 bases for V and 5 bases for J; bases not matched to a gene: 14. The CDR3 region has the DNA TGTGCCAGTAGTCTATGGACGGGGCGGGGAGGGACCGGGGAGCTGTTTTTT. This encodes CASSLWTGRGGTGELFF.

V and J are TRBV27 and TRBJ2-3; D is unresolved. The V and J ends lost 3 bases and 4 bases respectively, with 11 bases between them. CDR1 and CDR2 from the germline V gene are MNHEY and SMNVEV (reference sequence). The CDR3 covers 14 residues. This CDR3 reads CASSLNSPPDTQYF. The CDR3 nucleotides are TGTGCCAGCAGTTTGAATTCCCCCCCAGATACGCAGTATTTT.

In DNA, the CDR3 is TGTGCCTGGAGTGTGGCCCGATACTACGAGCAGTACTTC. It encodes CAWSVARYYEQYF. The V call is TRBV30, the J call TRBJ2-7; D gene unclear. The length of the CDR3 is 13 residues. Germline-derived CDR1 and CDR2 are GTSNPN and SVGIG (reference sequence). V lost 0 bases, J lost 3 bases, and 9 bases lay in between.

This chain connects TRBV9 to TRBJ2-7; TRBD1 is a possible D gene (6 bases). V shed 3 bases and J shed 4 bases, with 17 bases lying between them. The CDR3 consists of 15 residues. Germline CDR1 is SGDLS and CDR2 is YYNGEE. The CDR3 coding sequence is TGTGCCAGCAGCGAGGGGGACGGAGTCTGGTACGAGCAGTACTTC. It specifies CASSEGDGVWYEQYF.

The sample holds a few counts of this clone. The chain uses TRBV19 and TRBJ1-3; unclear D gene. The CDR3 has 15 residues. Between the trimmed V and J ends, which lost 0 bases and 2 bases, there was a span of 8 bases. Germline V gene lookup returns CDR1 LNHDA and CDR2 SQIVND (reference sequence). The CDR3: CASSIDYRPGNTIYF. The CDR3 DNA sequence: TGTGCCAGTAGTATAGATTACCGCCCTGGAAACACCATATATTTT.

The gene calls are TRBV27 and TRBJ2-6; D could derive from TRBD1 or TRBD2 (5 bases each). Trimming removed 5 bases at V and 3 bases at J, with 11 bases between. Germline loops: CDR1 MNHEY, CDR2 SMNVEV (reference sequence). The CDR3 extends over 15 amino acids. The CDR3, as DNA: TGTGCCAGCAGTGGGACCCGGGGTGGGGCCAACGTCCTGACTTTC. Translation gives CASSGTRGGANVLTF.

The chain couples TRBV7-2 to TRBJ2-1, with 8 bases identical to TRBD2. Germline CDR1 SGHTA, CDR2 FQGNSA. The V segment lost 2 bases and the J segment 4 bases; nucleotides outside the gene matches: 4. CDR3 length equals 15 residues. The CDR3 coding sequence is TGTGCCAGCAGCTTATCCGGCGGGGGGTACAATGAGCAGTTCTTC. Encoded protein: CASSLSGGGYNEQFF.

This clone has a handful of counts. CDR3 DNA: TGCGCCACGACAGGGGGCAGGGCTTTCTTT. Protein product: CATTGGRAFF. The chain carries TRBV5-1 and TRBJ1-1, with TRBD1 matching 10 bases. V lost 9 bases to trimming and J lost 11 bases; unmatched junction nucleotides: 4. CDR3 length: 10 residues. Looked up from germline, CDR1 is SGHRS and CDR2 is YFSETQ.

The V and J genes are TRBV5-1 and TRBJ2-2; D is undetermined. This CDR3 is 16 amino acids long. V shed 4 bases and J shed 1 base, with 14 bases lying between them. CDR1 is SGHRS and CDR2 is YFSETQ in the germline V gene. The CDR3 here is CASSPQFPMNTGELFF. CDR3 coding DNA: TGCGCCAGCAGCCCCCAGTTCCCAATGAACACCGGGGAGCTGTTTTTT.

This chain links TRBV18 with TRBJ2-2; 12 bases map to TRBD2. This CDR3 has 14 residues. Germline-derived CDR1 and CDR2 are KGHSH and LQKENI. Trimming removed 6 bases from V and 5 bases from J; junction bases left unmatched: 1. CDR3 amino acids: CASSGTSGTGELFF. CDR3 nucleotides: TGTGCCAGCTCCGGGACTAGCGGGACCGGGGAGCTGTTTTTT.

The CDR3 loop reads CASSQGRAPRQQYF. For the CDR3, the DNA is TGTGCCAGCAGCCAAGGGCGAGCCCCCCGTCAGCAGTACTTC. This chain links TRBV3-1 (or the pseudogene TRBV3-2) with TRBJ2-7; no clear D gene. From germline, CDR1 is LGHDT and CDR2 YNNKEL (reference sequence). CDR3 length equals 14 residues. The V end was cut by 1 base, the J end by 8 bases, with 15 bases between.

The CDR3 spells CASSVRGAGGFQETQYF. The CDR3 region has the DNA TGTGCCAGCAGTGTCAGGGGAGCGGGGGGTTTTCAAGAGACCCAGTACTTC. The rearrangement joins TRBV6-2 or TRBV6-3 to TRBJ2-5; 9 bases agree with TRBD2. CDR1 and CDR2 (germline): MNHEY, SVGEGT. The CDR3 runs 17 residues. With 5 bases clipped from V and 2 bases from J, the junction kept 12 bases outside the gene matches.